The source of this T cell receptor (beta chain) is a study of Graves' ophthalmopathy and Graves' hyperthyroidism. Whole-study context: Sampling took place at initial diagnosis, with peripheral blood obtained before any treatment. Study-level points and caveats: Blood repertoires reportedly contained most expanded thyroid clonotypes above 0.001 frequency.

This CDR3 is 13 amino acids long. CDR1 is MGHRA, CDR2 YSYEKL, per germline. The ends were cut back, 8 bases at V and 1 base at J, with 11 bases in the middle. This clonotype has a count of ten or more. Its antigen remains unknown. The authors amplified TCR beta CDR3 regions, and they did so from RNA transcripts for repertoire sequencing. HTBI primers served in a first-round RT-PCR, which a second-round multiplex PCR followed. TCRdb analysed the multiplex PCR reads with MiXCR anew, one entry per CDR3 protein. This sample has about 370,000 distinct CDR3 sequences, with about 17% found just once. The source is a young woman with Graves' ophthalmopathy. The chain employs TRBV4-1 and TRBJ1-1, with D hard to call. Sequencing input: peripheral blood. CDR3 loop: CASVPTENTEAFF. As DNA, the CDR3 is TGCGCCAGCGTACCGACGGAGAACACTGAAGCTTTCTTT.